What follows is one TCR beta chain and its context. Assay used: immunoSEQ multiplex PCR; TCRdb lists only in-frame clones, some missing. The top ten hold nearly 6.5% of the sample, which has about 250,000 clones, 87% seen once. The data derive from a study of blood T cell repertoires in COVID-19. Study overall: T cells, B-cell-depleted T cells, or PBMCs supplied cDNA or gDNA.

Trimming shortened V by 9 bases and J by 1 base, and 15 bases separated the two germline ends. The CDR3 loop spans 14 amino acids. Germline V lookup: CDR1 MNHEY, CDR2 SVGAGI. Participant-reported clinical history was the basis for cohort assignment. The sample consisted of PBMCs or T cells enriched from blood (not recorded which). The chain couples TRBV6-5 to TRBJ1-1; D remains ambiguous. The receptor was derived from a woman under 40 with acute COVID-19. CDR3 in amino acids: CASREGSRNTEAFF. For the CDR3, the DNA is TGTGCCAGTCGAGAGGGCAGCAGGAACACTGAAGCTTTCTTT.